One and the same sample provided the 11 T cell receptor beta chains below, sequenced in a study of Tregs in tolerant kidney transplant recipients. Their specific antigens are unknown. Data came from immunoSEQ multiplex PCR; TCRdb stores just in-frame clones and leaves some out. Of roughly 19,000 clones in the sample, about two thirds were seen once. The sample taken for sequencing was Tregs from blood cultured with allogeneic cells. These receptors were collected from a human donor in good health.

The chain's CDR3 is CASSLQGLGYNSPLHF. The CDR3 DNA reads as TGTGCCAGCAGCCTACAGGGGTTAGGCTATAATTCACCCCTCCACTTT. V is TRBV5-6 and J is TRBJ1-6; 7 nucleotides align to TRBD1. Germline assignment: CDR1 SGHDT and CDR2 YYEEEE. Unmatched junction bases numbered 7, after V lost 4 bases and J lost 3 bases. This CDR3 has 16 residues.

This chain connects TRBV5-4 to TRBJ2-4, with TRBD2 matching over 12 bases. The CDR3 is 14 amino acids. Germline V gene sequence: CDR1 SGHNT, CDR2 YYREEE (reference sequence). Trimming cost V 0 bases and J 8 bases; bases outside gene matches: 0. CDR3 nucleotides: TGTGCCAGCAGCTTGGGACTAGCGGGGGACATTCAGTACTTC. Its protein product is CASSLGLAGDIQYF.

The chain couples TRBV19 to TRBJ1-1; the match to TRBD1 covers 7 bases. Per the germline V gene, CDR1 is LNHDA and CDR2 is SQIVND (reference sequence). Trimming at V came to 4 bases and at J to 0 bases, leaving 11 bases not matched to a gene. The CDR3 has 17 residues. CDR3 sequence: CASSTPRQGLLNTEAFF. CDR3 bases: TGTGCCAGTAGTACCCCACGACAGGGTCTCTTGAACACTGAAGCTTTCTTT.

The chain is built from TRBV29-1 and TRBJ2-3; D remains ambiguous. Trimming shortened V by 8 bases and J by 2 bases, and 8 bases separated the two germline ends. The CDR3 is 11 residues long. CDR1 and CDR2 from the germline V gene are SQVTM and ANQGSEA. In nucleotides, the CDR3 is TGCAGCTCAGCCATCACAGATACGCAGTATTTT. Translation gives CSSAITDTQYF.

This clone has a handful of counts. The J gene is TRBJ2-6, the V gene TRBV6-6, with D unclear. There are 15 residues in the CDR3. V lost 2 bases to trimming and J lost 2 bases, with 7 bases between them. The germline CDR1 and CDR2 sequences are MNHNY and SVGAGI (reference sequence). As DNA, the CDR3 is TGTGCCAGCAGTTACAGGGTCGCTGGGGCCAACGTCCTGACTTTC. Translation gives CASSYRVAGANVLTF.

By sample fraction, this clone is medium-sized. The chain employs TRBV10-3 and TRBJ2-5; perhaps TRBD2 as D (6 bases). Germline assignment: CDR1 ENHRY and CDR2 SYGVKD. V shed 6 bases and J shed 1 base, with 9 bases lying between them. CDR3 length: 13 residues. CDR3 bases: TGTGCCATCAGGCGGGGACTCCAAGAGACCCAGTACTTC. It yields the protein CAIRRGLQETQYF.

This clone is categorized as medium-sized. The chain recombines TRBV18 with TRBJ1-2, with a weak D call TRBD1 (5 bases). The CDR3 is 16 residues long. V was clipped by 3 bases and J by 0 bases, with 14 bases between them. The germline gives CDR1 KGHSH, CDR2 LQKENI. The CDR3 reads CASSPFQGGTNYGYTF. Here the CDR3 DNA reads TGTGCCAGCTCACCGTTTCAGGGAGGGACTAACTATGGCTACACCTTC.

V and J are TRBV5-8 and TRBJ2-3; 8 bases map to TRBD1. J gave up 14 bases and V 4 bases, and 9 bases lay outside the gene matches. The CDR3 covers 12 residues. Germline V lookup: CDR1 SGHTS, CDR2 YDEGEE. DNA for the CDR3: TGTGCCAGCAGCCTCTATGCAGGGGGCAGGTATTTT. This encodes CASSLYAGGRYF. Looking up the rest from reference TRBV5-8 and TRBJ2-3 gives the full variable domain: EAGVTQSPTHLIKTRGQQATLRCSPISGHTSVYWYQQALGLGLQFLLWYDEGEERNRGNFPPRFSGRQFPNYSSELNVNALELEDSALYLCASSLYAGGRYFGPGTRLTVL.

The rearrangement uses TRBV2 and TRBJ1-2; tentatively, D is TRBD1 (6 bases). This CDR3 spans 13 amino acids. CDR1 SNHLY and CDR2 FYNNEI come from the germline V gene. Trimming removed 5 bases from V and 5 bases from J, with 12 bases in between. The CDR3, as DNA: TGTGCCAGCAGTTTAACAGGGTTATATGGCTACACCTTC. The encoded protein is CASSLTGLYGYTF.

The V and J genes are TRBV6-5 and TRBJ1-1, with 10 bases fitting TRBD1. Germline lookup yields CDR1 MNHEY and CDR2 SVGAGI. The CDR3 contains 15 residues. Losses at the gene ends were 6 bases for V and 0 bases for J; bases not matched to a gene: 4. Written as DNA, the CDR3 is TGTGCCAGCAGCCCGGACAGGGGGATGAACACTGAAGCTTTCTTT. This codes for CASSPDRGMNTEAFF.

The chain employs TRBV19 and TRBJ2-6, with a weak D call TRBD1 (5 bases). The CDR3 has 17 residues. V lost 3 bases, J lost 0 bases, and 12 bases lay in between. The V gene's germline CDR1 is LNHDA and CDR2 SQIVND (reference sequence). CDR3 nucleotide sequence: TGTGCCAGTAGTATCGACAGAGCCAGCTCTGGGGCCAACGTCCTGACTTTC. As protein: CASSIDRASSGANVLTF. The full variable domain, with the rest looked up from reference TRBV19 and TRBJ2-6, is DGGITQSPKYLFRKEGQNVTLSCEQNLNHDAMYWYRQDPGQGLRLIYYSQIVNDFQKGDIAEGYSVSREKKESFPLTVTSAQKNPTAFYLCASSIDRASSGANVLTFGAGSRLTVL.